The rows below give T cell receptor beta chains drawn from one sample of a study of blood T cell repertoires in COVID-19. Generated by immunoSEQ multiplex PCR, the TCRdb table keeps only in-frame clones and is missing some. The sample gives a few hundred thousand clones, roughly four fifths of which show up once; about 4.8% is in the top ten. The specimen sequenced was PBMCs or T cells enriched from blood (not recorded which). These receptors were obtained from a woman aged 45-60 years who had recovered from COVID-19. Each CDR3 is given with its conserved first and last residue. A D gene is named only where the DNA matches it firmly. Only part of the rows carry a size: once, few, many, or a class if the clone is expanded.

>TRBV6-5|TRBJ1-5|TRBD1|NA
CASKQTGGQPQHF
TGTGCCAGCAAGCAGACAGGGGGTCAGCCCCAGCATTTT
>TRBV5-1|TRBJ2-7|NA|NA
CASSLATTSYEQYF
TGCGCCAGCAGCTTGGCGACTACATCCTACGAGCAGTACTTC
>TRBV3-1/TRBV3-2|TRBJ1-5|NA|NA
CASGNNQPQHF
TGTGCCAGCGGCAATAATCAGCCCCAGCATTTT
>TRBV15|TRBJ2-1|NA|few
CATSIGTGSAGEQFF
TGTGCCACCAGCATCGGCACCGGGTCCGCGGGTGAGCAGTTCTTC
>TRBV7-9|TRBJ1-1|TRBD1|NA
CASSDRQGPLGGDEAFF
TGTGCCAGCAGCGACCGACAGGGGCCCCTAGGGGGTGATGAAGCTTTCTTT
>TRBV19|TRBJ1-3|NA|NA
CASSIGGPGNTIYF
TGTGCCAGTAGTATAGGGGGGCCTGGAAACACCATATATTTT
>TRBV3-1/TRBV3-2|TRBJ1-1|NA|few
CASSDRFLRVFF
TGTGCCAGCAGCGACAGATTTCTCAGGGTGTTCTTT
>TRBV24-1|TRBJ1-2|NA|NA
CATSDLAGIGDGYTF
TGTGCCACCAGTGATTTAGCAGGGATAGGGGATGGCTACACCTTC
>TRBV19|TRBJ1-1|NA|once
CASSTKRDTVEAFF
TGTGCCAGTAGTACGAAAAGGGACACCGTTGAAGCTTTCTTT
>TRBV9|TRBJ1-2|NA|NA
CASSEALQGWYGYTF
TGTGCCAGCAGCGAAGCTTTACAGGGTTGGTATGGCTACACCTTC
>TRBV10-3|TRBJ2-1|NA|NA
CAISPLASEQFF
TGTGCCATCAGCCCACTAGCAAGTGAGCAGTTCTTC
>TRBV19|TRBJ1-1|TRBD1|NA
CASSMKRGREEAFF
TGTGCCAGTAGTATGAAGAGGGGGCGAGAGGAAGCTTTCTTT
>TRBV30|TRBJ1-1|TRBD1|NA
CAWSTTGDEAFF
TGTGCCTGGAGTACAACAGGGGACGAAGCTTTCTTT
>TRBV11-2|TRBJ1-1|NA|NA
CASSLDILPPTEAFF
TGTGCCAGCAGCTTGGACATTCTGCCGCCCACTGAAGCTTTCTTT
>TRBV9|TRBJ2-5|NA|NA
CASSVSGGEKTQYF
TGTGCCAGCAGCGTATCGGGGGGCGAGAAGACCCAGTACTTC
>TRBV18|TRBJ1-1|NA|few
CASSPLGGIEAFF
TGTGCCAGCTCACCGCTTGGAGGGATCGAAGCTTTCTTT
>TRBV5-1|TRBJ1-1|TRBD1|NA
CASSLGGTGAVAFF
TGCGCCAGCAGCCTAGGCGGGACAGGGGCTGTAGCTTTCTTT
>TRBV5-3|TRBJ2-7|NA|many
CARSLGNGGREQYF
TGTGCCAGAAGCCTCGGGAATGGCGGGCGCGAGCAGTACTTC
>TRBV6-1|TRBJ1-2|TRBD1|NA
CASSVTGVTNYGYTF
TGTGCCAGCAGTGTAACAGGGGTAACTAACTATGGCTACACCTTC
>TRBV29-1|TRBJ2-3|TRBD2|NA
CSVEGTSGGSTDTQYF
TGCAGCGTTGAAGGGACTAGCGGGGGGAGCACAGATACGCAGTATTTT
>TRBV25-1|TRBJ1-1|TRBD1|NA
CASRGQSNNAEAFF
TGTGCCAGCAGGGGACAGTCCAATAACGCTGAAGCTTTCTTT
>TRBV6-2/TRBV6-3|TRBJ2-1|NA|few
CASSYLAEGNGNEQFF
TGTGCCAGCAGTTACTTGGCGGAGGGTAATGGGAATGAGCAGTTCTTC
>TRBV20-1|TRBJ2-4|NA|few
CSASSGRGPNIQYF
TGCAGTGCTAGTTCTGGAAGGGGCCCAAACATTCAGTACTTC
>TRBV5-4|TRBJ2-3|TRBD1|NA
CASSLAGQSLTDTQYF
TGTGCCAGCAGCTTGGCGGGACAGTCCCTCACAGATACGCAGTATTTT
>TRBV6-2/TRBV6-3|TRBJ2-5|NA|NA
CASSYLVTQYF
TGTGCCAGCAGTTACCTCGTGACCCAGTACTTC
>TRBV7-2|TRBJ1-6|NA|NA
CASSFRQNGSPLHF
TGTGCCAGCAGCTTCAGACAGAATGGCTCACCCCTCCACTTT
>TRBV7-2|TRBJ1-1|NA|NA
CASSPMLGGEAFF
TGTGCCAGCAGCCCCATGTTAGGGGGAGAAGCTTTCTTT
>TRBV6-2/TRBV6-3|TRBJ2-1|TRBD2|once
CASSLLAGALNEQFF
TGTGCCAGCAGCCTTCTAGCGGGAGCGTTGAATGAGCAGTTCTTC
>TRBV4-1|TRBJ1-6|NA|NA
CASSQAGGGPRGSPLHF
TGCGCCAGCAGCCAGGCTGGGGGGGGCCCTAGGGGTTCACCCCTCCACTTT
>TRBV27|TRBJ1-6|NA|NA
CASSWEGSTNSPLHF
TGTGCCAGCAGTTGGGAGGGGTCCACGAATTCACCCCTCCACTTT
>TRBV5-1|TRBJ2-5|NA|NA
CASSLGPSTGEETQYF
TGCGCCAGCAGCTTGGGACCTTCAACGGGGGAAGAGACCCAGTACTTC
>TRBV5-5|TRBJ1-5|NA|NA
CASSGGYSNQPQHF
TGTGCCAGCAGCGGGGGGTATAGCAATCAGCCCCAGCATTTT
>TRBV19|TRBJ1-2|NA|once
CASIGRLGGPLYGYTF
TGTGCCAGTATCGGTCGCCTGGGGGGGCCTCTCTATGGCTACACCTTC
>TRBV4-1|TRBJ1-4|NA|NA
CASSRLQGYGEKLFF
TGCGCCAGCAGCCGTCTCCAGGGTTATGGGGAAAAACTGTTTTTT
>TRBV25-1|TRBJ2-7|TRBD2|NA
CASSIAGGLNEQYF
TGTGCCAGCAGTATTGCGGGGGGGCTCAACGAGCAGTACTTC
>TRBV11-3|TRBJ1-2|NA|NA
CASSLAPGQNYGYTF
TGTGCCAGCAGCTTAGCCCCCGGACAGAACTATGGCTACACCTTC
>TRBV11-1|TRBJ2-5|NA|NA
CASSLWGGQETQYF
TGTGCCAGCAGCTTATGGGGCGGCCAAGAGACCCAGTACTTC
>TRBV19|TRBJ2-7|NA|NA
CASSQTGSLYEQYF
TGTGCCAGTAGTCAGACGGGGAGCCTCTACGAGCAGTACTTC
>TRBV30|TRBJ2-3|TRBD1|NA
CAWSAQGQGTDTQYF
TGTGCCTGGAGTGCCCAGGGACAGGGCACAGATACGCAGTATTTT
>TRBV7-9|TRBJ1-4|NA|NA
CASSRLQANEKLFF
TGTGCCAGCAGCCGCCTGCAGGCTAATGAAAAACTGTTTTTT
>TRBV3-1/TRBV3-2|TRBJ1-6|NA|NA
CASSQLEQGPLHF
TGTGCCAGCAGCCAACTGGAACAGGGTCCCCTCCACTTT
>TRBV7-7|TRBJ2-1|TRBD2|NA
CASSLSGGGSYNEQFF
TGTGCCAGCAGCCTTAGCGGGGGGGGCTCCTACAATGAGCAGTTCTTC
>TRBV29-1|TRBJ1-2|TRBD1|NA
CSVQEGQGGPNYGYTF
TGCAGCGTCCAGGAAGGACAGGGGGGGCCTAACTATGGCTACACCTTC
>TRBV6-2/TRBV6-3|TRBJ2-7|NA|NA
CASSYGGPGTYEQYF
TGTGCCAGCAGTTACGGGGGCCCCGGGACCTACGAGCAGTACTTC
>TRBV3-1/TRBV3-2|TRBJ1-6|NA|NA
CASTTGYYNSPLHF
TGTGCCAGCACCACAGGGTACTATAATTCACCCCTCCACTTT
>TRBV27|TRBJ1-2|NA|NA
CASSFVGGYGYTF
TGTGCCAGCAGTTTTGTGGGGGGCTATGGCTACACCTTC
>TRBV6-5|TRBJ1-1|TRBD1|few
CASSPTGVTEAFF
TGTGCCAGCAGCCCCACAGGGGTGACTGAAGCTTTCTTT
>TRBV6-6|TRBJ1-1|NA|NA
CASTLTGGTEAFF
TGTGCCAGCACCCTAACCGGGGGGACTGAAGCTTTCTTT
>TRBV5-1|TRBJ1-1|TRBD1|NA
CASSLNRGSDTEAFF
TGCGCCAGCAGCCTCAACAGGGGGTCGGACACTGAAGCTTTCTTT
>TRBV11-3|TRBJ1-1|NA|few
CASSFSGVSNTEAFF
TGTGCCAGCAGCTTCTCAGGGGTTTCGAACACTGAAGCTTTCTTT
>TRBV7-3|TRBJ2-7|TRBD2|NA
CASSPNPLAGGREQYF
TGTGCCAGCAGCCCAAATCCACTAGCGGGGGGACGGGAGCAGTACTTC
>TRBV28|TRBJ2-6|NA|NA
CASSFPGGVNVLTF
TGTGCCAGCAGTTTCCCGGGGGGCGTCAACGTCCTGACTTTC
>TRBV6-2/TRBV6-3|TRBJ1-2|NA|NA
CASSYSSTGSYGYTF
TGTGCCAGCAGTTACTCGTCCACAGGGTCCTATGGCTACACCTTC
>TRBV24-1|TRBJ1-5|NA|NA
CATSDSGESQPQHF
TGTGCCACCAGTGATTCGGGGGAGTCTCAGCCCCAGCATTTT
>TRBV5-4|TRBJ2-1|TRBD2|NA
CASSRQLAGALNEQFF
TGTGCCAGCAGCCGGCAACTAGCGGGAGCTCTAAATGAGCAGTTCTTC
>TRBV12-5|TRBJ2-3|TRBD2|NA
CASGLVQDGRAPADTQYF
TGTGCTAGTGGTTTGGTACAGGACGGGAGGGCCCCCGCAGATACGCAGTATTTT
>TRBV27|TRBJ2-7|NA|NA
CASTSPRGGVDEQYF
TGTGCCAGCACCTCGCCCCGAGGCGGGGTCGACGAGCAGTACTTC
>TRBV4-3|TRBJ1-6|TRBD1|NA
CASSQGGQGANSPLHF
TGCGCCAGCAGCCAAGGTGGACAGGGGGCTAATTCACCCCTCCACTTT